What follows are 2 T cell receptor beta chains derived from one specimen sequenced in a study of blood T cell repertoires in COVID-19. The method was immunoSEQ multiplex PCR; TCRdb's version includes in-frame clones alone and lacks a portion of them. This sample has 300,000 to 400,000 clones, with around 87% found just once. The source material was peripheral blood. These receptors were taken from a human donor in a cohort sampled during active COVID-19.

The DNA for the CDR3 is TGCGCCAGCAGCCGCCGGGGGGGAAATGGGAATCTTGAGACCCAGTACTTC. Protein sequence: CASSRRGGNGNLETQYF. This chain connects TRBV5-1 to TRBJ2-5; 8 nucleotides line up with TRBD2. Germline CDR1 is SGHRS and CDR2 is YFSETQ. CDR3 length equals 17 residues. Trimming removed 4 bases from V and 5 bases from J; junction bases left unmatched: 16.

The chain recombines TRBV7-3 with TRBJ2-1; 14 bases map to TRBD2. V lost 5 bases, J lost 15 bases, and 9 bases stayed unmatched. This CDR3 is 14 amino acids long. Germline-derived CDR1 and CDR2 are SGHTA and FQGTGA. CDR3 bases: TGTGCCAGCAGCCCCCGGACTAGCGGGGGGTCGAGGTTCTTC. It is translated as CASSPRTSGGSRFF.